This record looks at one TCR beta chain sequence and its context. Its target is not known. Assay: immunoSEQ multiplex PCR; the TCRdb copy retains only in-frame clones and omits some. The repertoire has 110,000 or so clones, 88% of them found once; the top ten carry less than 4.5%. V lost 5 bases to trimming and J lost 4 bases; unmatched junction nucleotides: 8. Germline assignment: CDR1 MNHNY and CDR2 SVGAGI (reference sequence). The CDR3 extends over 15 amino acids. The record originates from a study of cytomegalovirus exposure and HLA in healthy donors. Study-level points and caveats: A few CMV-associated chains proved CMV antigen-specific in vitro. Accounts indicate the classifier identified cytomegalovirus status with strong specificity and sensitivity.

V usage is TRBV6-6 and J usage is TRBJ1-5; 7 positions agree with TRBD1. This clonotype was obtained from a man aged 18 to 30 in good health and CMV-seropositive. Material for sequencing was PBMCs. The CDR3 loop reads CASSGRGLGNQPQHF. The CDR3 DNA is TGTGCCAGCAGTGGCAGGGGGTTGGGGAATCAGCCCCAGCATTTT.